This T cell receptor (beta chain) stems from a study of CD8 T cells in ankylosing spondylitis. General study points: Prior literature has documented some motif variants in synovial fluid and blood from reactive arthritis. Disease-associated clones were reportedly significantly overrepresented in matched ankylosing spondylitis synovial fluid. What appeared characteristic of ankylosing spondylitis blood was a TCR beta motif of under 10 highly homologous variants.

Worth noting for this clonotype: No antigen is known for it.

MiXCR was run by TCRdb on the 5' RACE reads, yielding one entry per CDR3 protein. Here the sample spans about 130,000 distinct CDR3 sequences, about 13% being singletons. The TCR originated in a female donor with ankylosing spondylitis or in good health (not recorded which). Source material: blood, either unsorted or a sorted T cell fraction (not recorded which).

The CDR3 reads CSVVAGCNNEQFF. In DNA form, the CDR3 reads TGCAGTGTGGTAGCGGGGTGCAACAATGAGCAGTTCTTC. This chain uses TRBV20-1 with TRBJ2-1, with TRBD2 matching 8 bases. The CDR3 is made up of 13 amino acids. V dropped 7 bases and J dropped 5; count of bases not matched to a gene: 7. Germline V gene data show CDR1 as DFQATT and CDR2 as SNEGSKA (reference sequence).